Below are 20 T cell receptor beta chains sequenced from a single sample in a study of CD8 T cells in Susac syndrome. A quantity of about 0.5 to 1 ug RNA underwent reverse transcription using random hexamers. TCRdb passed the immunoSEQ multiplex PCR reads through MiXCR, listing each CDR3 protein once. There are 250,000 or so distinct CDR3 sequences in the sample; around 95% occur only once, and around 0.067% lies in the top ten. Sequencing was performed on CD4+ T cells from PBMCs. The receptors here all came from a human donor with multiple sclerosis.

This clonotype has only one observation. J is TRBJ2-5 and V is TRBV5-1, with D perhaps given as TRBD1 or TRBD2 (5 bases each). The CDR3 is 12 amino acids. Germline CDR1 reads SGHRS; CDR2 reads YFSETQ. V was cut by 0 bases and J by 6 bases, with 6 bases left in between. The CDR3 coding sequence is TGCGCCAGCAGCTTGGTGGGACAGACCCAGTACTTC. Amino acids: CASSLVGQTQYF.

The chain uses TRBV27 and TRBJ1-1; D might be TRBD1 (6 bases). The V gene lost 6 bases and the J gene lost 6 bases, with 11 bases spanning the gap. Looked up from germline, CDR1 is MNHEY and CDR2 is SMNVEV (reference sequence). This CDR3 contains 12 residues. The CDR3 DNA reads TGTGCCAGCAGCGTTGGGGGCTCTGAAGCTTTCTTT. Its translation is CASSVGGSEAFF.

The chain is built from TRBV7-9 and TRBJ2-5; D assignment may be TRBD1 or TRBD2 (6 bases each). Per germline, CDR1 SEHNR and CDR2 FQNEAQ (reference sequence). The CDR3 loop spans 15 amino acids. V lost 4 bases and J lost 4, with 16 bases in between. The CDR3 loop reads CASSSSGAPGETQYF. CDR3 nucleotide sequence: TGTGCCAGCAGCTCCTCGGGGGCGCCGGGAGAGACCCAGTACTTC.

The CDR3 nucleotides read TGCGCCAGCAGCCAAGTGGTGGGGACCCAGTACTTC. Residues: CASSQVVGTQYF. The chain is built from TRBV4-1 and TRBJ2-5; D ambiguous. The CDR3 consists of 12 residues. Trimming removed 1 base from V and 7 bases from J, with 7 bases in between. Per the germline V gene, CDR1 is MGHRA and CDR2 is YSYEKL.

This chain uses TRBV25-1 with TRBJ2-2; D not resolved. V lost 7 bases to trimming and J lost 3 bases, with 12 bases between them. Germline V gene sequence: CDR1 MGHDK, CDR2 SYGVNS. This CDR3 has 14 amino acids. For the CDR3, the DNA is TGTGCCAGCACCACCAACGGGTACACCGGGGAGCTGTTTTTT. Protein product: CASTTNGYTGELFF.

The CDR3 DNA sequence: TGTGCCACCAGCAGGGGGGGGGCGGCAGGGGCAAACTATGGCTACACCTTC. The encoded protein is CATSRGGAAGANYGYTF. The chain couples TRBV15 to TRBJ1-2; TRBD1 might be the D (6 bases). Trimming took 3 bases from V and 2 from J, leaving 19 bases between them. CDR1 LNHNV and CDR2 YYDKDF come from the germline V gene (reference sequence). CDR3 size: 17 residues.

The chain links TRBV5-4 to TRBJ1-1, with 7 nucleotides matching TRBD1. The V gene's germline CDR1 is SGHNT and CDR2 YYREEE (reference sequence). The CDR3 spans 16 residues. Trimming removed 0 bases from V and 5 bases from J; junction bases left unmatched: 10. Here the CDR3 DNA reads TGTGCCAGCAGCTTGGGGGGGGGACAGATTGGGACTGAAGCTTTCTTT. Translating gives CASSLGGGQIGTEAFF. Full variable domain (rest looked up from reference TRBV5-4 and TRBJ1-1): ETGVTQSPTHLIKTRGQQVTLRCSSQSGHNTVSWYQQALGQGPQFIFQYYREEENGRGNFPPRFSGLQFPNYSSELNVNALELDDSALYLCASSLGGGQIGTEAFFGQGTRLTVV.

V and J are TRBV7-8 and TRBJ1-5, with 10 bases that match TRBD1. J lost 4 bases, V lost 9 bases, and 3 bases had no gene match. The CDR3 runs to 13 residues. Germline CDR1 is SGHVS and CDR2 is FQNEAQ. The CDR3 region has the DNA TGTGCCAGTGGACAGGGGGGGAATCAGCCCCAGCATTTT. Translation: CASGQGGNQPQHF. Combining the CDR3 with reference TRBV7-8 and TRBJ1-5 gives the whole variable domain GAGVSQSPRYKVAKRGQDVALRCDPISGHVSLFWYQQALGQGPEFLTYFQNEAQLDKSGLPSDRFFAERPEGSVSTLKIQRTQQEDSAVYLCASGQGGNQPQHFGDGTRLSIL.

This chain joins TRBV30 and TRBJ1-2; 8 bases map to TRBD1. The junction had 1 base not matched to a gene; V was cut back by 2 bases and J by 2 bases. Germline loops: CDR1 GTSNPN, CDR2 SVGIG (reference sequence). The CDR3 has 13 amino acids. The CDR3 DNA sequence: TGTGCCTGGAGTAGACAGGGGAACTATGGCTACACCTTC. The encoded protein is CAWSRQGNYGYTF.

The CDR3 sequence: CATSSRAPGSSYNEQFF. As DNA, the CDR3 is TGTGCCACCAGCAGTAGAGCCCCAGGGAGCTCCTACAATGAGCAGTTCTTC. The chain links TRBV15 to TRBJ2-1, with D perhaps TRBD1 or TRBD2 (5 bases each). With 3 bases removed from V and 0 bases from J, the gap between germline ends came to 15 bases. CDR3 size: 17 residues. Germline V CDR1 and CDR2: LNHNV, YYDKDF (reference sequence).

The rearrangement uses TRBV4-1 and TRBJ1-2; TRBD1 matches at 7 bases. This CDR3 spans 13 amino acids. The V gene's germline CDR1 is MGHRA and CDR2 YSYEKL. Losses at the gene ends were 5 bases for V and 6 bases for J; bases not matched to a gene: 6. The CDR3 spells CASSVGDRNGYTF. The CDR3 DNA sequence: TGCGCCAGCAGCGTAGGGGACAGAAATGGCTACACCTTC.

CDR3 amino acids: CASSRTSGTGELFF. Written as DNA, the CDR3 is TGTGCCAGCAGCCGGACTAGCGGGACCGGGGAGCTGTTTTTT. The V and J genes are TRBV6-6 and TRBJ2-2, with TRBD2 matching over 11 bases. The V gene's germline CDR1 is MNHNY and CDR2 SVGAGI (reference sequence). The V and J ends lost 6 bases and 5 bases, in that order; junction bases with no gene match: 2. The CDR3 has 14 amino acids.

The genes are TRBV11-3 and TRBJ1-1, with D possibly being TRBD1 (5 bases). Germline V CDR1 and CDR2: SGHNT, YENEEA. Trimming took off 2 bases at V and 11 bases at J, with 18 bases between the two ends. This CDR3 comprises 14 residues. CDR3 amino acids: CASSLFAPGGLAFF. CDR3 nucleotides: TGTGCCAGCAGCTTATTTGCGCCCGGGGGTCTGGCTTTCTTT. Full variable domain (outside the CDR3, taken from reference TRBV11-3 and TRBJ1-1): EAGVVQSPRYKIIEKKQPVAFWCNPISGHNTLYWYLQNLGQGPELLIRYENEEAVDDSQLPKDRFSAERLKGVDSTLKIQPAELGDSAVYLCASSLFAPGGLAFFGQGTRLTVV.

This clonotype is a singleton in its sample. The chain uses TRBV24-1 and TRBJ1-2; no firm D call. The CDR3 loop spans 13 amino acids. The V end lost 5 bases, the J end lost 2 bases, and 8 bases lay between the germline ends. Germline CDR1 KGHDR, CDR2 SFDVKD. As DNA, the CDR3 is TGTGCCACCAGTGTAGGGCAAAACTATGGCTACACCTTC. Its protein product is CATSVGQNYGYTF.

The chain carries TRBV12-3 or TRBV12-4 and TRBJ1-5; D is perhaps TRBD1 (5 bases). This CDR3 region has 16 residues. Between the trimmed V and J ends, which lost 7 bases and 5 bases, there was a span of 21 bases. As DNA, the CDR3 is TGTGCCAGCACCTCCGGGACTCCCGAAGATGATCAGCCCCAGCATTTT. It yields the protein CASTSGTPEDDQPQHF.

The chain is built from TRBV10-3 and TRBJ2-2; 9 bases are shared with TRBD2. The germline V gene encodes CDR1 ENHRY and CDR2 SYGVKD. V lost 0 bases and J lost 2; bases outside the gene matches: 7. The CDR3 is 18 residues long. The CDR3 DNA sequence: TGTGCCATCAGTGAGTCTCGCCTAGCGGGAATAAACACCGGGGAGCTGTTTTTT. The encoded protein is CAISESRLAGINTGELFF.

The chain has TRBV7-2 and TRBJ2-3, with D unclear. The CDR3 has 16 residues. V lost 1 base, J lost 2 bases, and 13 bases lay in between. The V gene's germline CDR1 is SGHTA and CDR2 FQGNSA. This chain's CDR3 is CASSLVPAGPTDTQYF. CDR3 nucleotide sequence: TGTGCCAGCAGCTTAGTTCCTGCCGGTCCCACAGATACGCAGTATTTT.

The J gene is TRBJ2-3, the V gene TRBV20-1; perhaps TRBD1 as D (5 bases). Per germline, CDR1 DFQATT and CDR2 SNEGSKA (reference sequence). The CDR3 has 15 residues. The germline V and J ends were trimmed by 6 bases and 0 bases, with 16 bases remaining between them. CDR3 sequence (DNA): TGCAGTGCACCTCGGCGACAGATAAGCACAGATACGCAGTATTTT. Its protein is CSAPRRQISTDTQYF.

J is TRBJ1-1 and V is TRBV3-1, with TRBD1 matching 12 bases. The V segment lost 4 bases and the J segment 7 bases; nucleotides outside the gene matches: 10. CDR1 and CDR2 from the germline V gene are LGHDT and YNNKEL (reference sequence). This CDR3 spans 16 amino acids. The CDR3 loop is CASSPYRDRGQGEAFF. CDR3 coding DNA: TGTGCCAGCAGCCCCTACCGGGACAGGGGGCAAGGTGAAGCTTTCTTT.

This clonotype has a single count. As DNA, the CDR3 is TGTGCCAGCAGCCCACCCCAGGGTTTCACCGGGGAGCTGTTTTTT. Its protein is CASSPPQGFTGELFF. The gene calls are TRBV7-3 and TRBJ2-2, with a tentative D call TRBD1 (5 bases). The ends were cut back, 5 bases at V and 4 bases at J, with 14 bases in the middle. In germline, CDR1 is SGHTA, CDR2 FQGTGA. The CDR3 is 15 amino acids.